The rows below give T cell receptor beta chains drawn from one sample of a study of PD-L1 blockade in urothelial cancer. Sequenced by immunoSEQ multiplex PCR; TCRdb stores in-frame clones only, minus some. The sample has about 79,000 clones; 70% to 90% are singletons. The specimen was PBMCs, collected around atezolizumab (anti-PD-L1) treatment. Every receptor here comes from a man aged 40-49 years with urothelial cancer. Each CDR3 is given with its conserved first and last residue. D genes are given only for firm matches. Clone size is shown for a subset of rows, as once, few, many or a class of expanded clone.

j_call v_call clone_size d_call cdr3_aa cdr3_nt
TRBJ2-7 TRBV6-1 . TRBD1 CASSEEKGQAYEQYF TGTGCCAGCAGTGAAGAAAAGGGACAGGCATACGAGCAGTACTTC
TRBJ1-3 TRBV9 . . CASSVALAGNTIYF TGTGCCAGCAGCGTAGCCCTGGCAGGAAACACCATATATTTT
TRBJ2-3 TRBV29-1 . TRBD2 CSVTRTSGSGDTQYF TGCAGCGTGACTAGGACTAGCGGGAGTGGAGATACGCAGTATTTT
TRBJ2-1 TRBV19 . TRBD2 CASSMGGAGSSYNEQFF TGTGCCAGTAGTATGGGGGGAGCGGGGAGCTCCTACAATGAGCAGTTCTTC
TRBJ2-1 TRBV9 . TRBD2 CASSPGGASREQFF TGTGCCAGCAGCCCGGGGGGGGCTTCGCGTGAGCAGTTCTTC
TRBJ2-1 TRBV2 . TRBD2 CASSLTSGYYNEQFF TGTGCCAGCAGTTTGACTAGCGGGTACTACAATGAGCAGTTCTTC
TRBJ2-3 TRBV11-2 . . CASSLGRNTDTQYF TGTGCCAGCAGCTTAGGGCGGAACACAGATACGCAGTATTTT
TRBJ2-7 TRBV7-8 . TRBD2 CASSLTSGSGDEQYF TGTGCCAGCAGCTTAACTAGCGGGAGCGGGGACGAGCAGTACTTC
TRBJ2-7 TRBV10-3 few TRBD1 CAITRTGLDEQYF TGTGCCATCACTAGGACAGGGTTGGACGAGCAGTACTTC
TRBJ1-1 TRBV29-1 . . CSVDTAGLGTEAFF TGCAGCGTTGACACGGCGGGCTTAGGGACTGAAGCTTTCTTT
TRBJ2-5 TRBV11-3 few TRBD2 CASSLSGTQETQYF TGTGCCAGCAGCTTGAGCGGGACCCAAGAGACCCAGTACTTC
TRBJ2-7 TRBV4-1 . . CARKFVGRPYEQYF TGCGCCAGAAAGTTCGTGGGCAGACCCTACGAGCAGTACTTC
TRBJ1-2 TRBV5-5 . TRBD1 CASSSEGAGGYTF TGTGCCAGCAGCTCCGAGGGGGCTGGAGGCTACACCTTC
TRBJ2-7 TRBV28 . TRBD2 CASTSPLGAGAYEQYF TGTGCCAGCACCTCCCCCCTAGGAGCGGGAGCCTACGAGCAGTACTTC
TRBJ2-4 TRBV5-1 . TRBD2 CASSLAGGRIQYF TGCGCCAGCTCTTTAGCGGGAGGGCGGATTCAGTACTTC
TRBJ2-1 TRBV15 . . CATSSPVDPRSYNEQFF TGTGCCACCAGCAGTCCCGTGGATCCCAGGTCCTACAATGAGCAGTTCTTC
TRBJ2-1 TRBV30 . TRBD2 CAWSRTSGPPLPNEQFF TGTGCCTGGAGTCGGACTAGCGGGCCCCCCCTCCCCAATGAGCAGTTCTTC
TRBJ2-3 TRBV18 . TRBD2 CASSPTSGRDTQYF TGTGCCAGCTCACCAACTAGCGGTAGGGATACGCAGTATTTT
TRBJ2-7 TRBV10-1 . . CASSESGLYEQYF TGCGCCAGCAGTGAGTCTGGACTCTACGAGCAGTACTTC
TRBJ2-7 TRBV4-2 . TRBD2 CASSQGTSVHEQYF TGTGCCAGCAGCCAAGGGACTAGCGTTCACGAGCAGTACTTC
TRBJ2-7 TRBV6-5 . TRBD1 CASSFGQGTYEQYF TGTGCCAGCAGTTTCGGACAGGGCACCTACGAGCAGTACTTC
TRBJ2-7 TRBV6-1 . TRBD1 CASSEGSDRDTYEQYF TGTGCCAGCAGTGAAGGGAGTGACAGGGACACCTACGAGCAGTACTTC
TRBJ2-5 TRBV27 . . CASWGEETQYF TGTGCCAGCTGGGGAGAAGAGACCCAGTACTTC
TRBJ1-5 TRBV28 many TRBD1 CASSQPPGQGSNQPQHF TGTGCCAGCAGTCAACCCCCGGGACAGGGAAGCAATCAGCCCCAGCATTTT
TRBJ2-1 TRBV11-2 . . CASSLLVSEQFF TGTGCCAGCAGCCTACTAGTTAGTGAGCAGTTCTTC
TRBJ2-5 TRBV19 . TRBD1 CASSKDRAETQYF TGTGCCAGTAGCAAAGACAGGGCAGAGACCCAGTACTTC
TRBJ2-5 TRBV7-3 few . CASSLTGARGETQYF TGTGCCAGCAGCTTAACGGGAGCCCGGGGAGAGACCCAGTACTTC
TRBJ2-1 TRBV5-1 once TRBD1 CASSADRGRLYEQFF TGCGCCAGCAGCGCGGACAGGGGGCGCTTGTATGAGCAGTTCTTC
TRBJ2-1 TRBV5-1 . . CASTLAISSGYNEQFF TGCGCCAGCACCCTAGCGATTAGCTCTGGGTACAATGAGCAGTTCTTC
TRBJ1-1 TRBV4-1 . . CASSRRVPYMNTEAFF TGCGCCAGCAGTCGACGGGTCCCTTATATGAACACTGAAGCTTTCTTT
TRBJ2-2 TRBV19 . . CASNRVMTGEVNTGELFF TGTGCCAGTAATCGGGTTATGACCGGGGAAGTGAACACCGGGGAGCTGTTTTTT
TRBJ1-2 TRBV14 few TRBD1 CASSQGQSHGYTF TGTGCCAGCAGCCAGGGACAGTCCCATGGCTACACCTTC
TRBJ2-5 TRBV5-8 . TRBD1 CASSYGTGEQETQYF TGTGCCAGCAGCTACGGGACAGGGGAACAAGAGACCCAGTACTTC
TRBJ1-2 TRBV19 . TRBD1 CASSILQPGQGGYTF TGTGCCAGTAGTATCCTTCAACCGGGACAGGGTGGCTACACCTTC
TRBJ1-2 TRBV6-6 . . CASSSRGGYTF TGTGCCAGCAGTTCCAGGGGAGGCTACACCTTC
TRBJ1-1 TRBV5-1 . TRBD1 CASRRDSQTTEAFF TGCGCCAGCAGAAGGGACAGCCAAACCACTGAAGCTTTCTTT
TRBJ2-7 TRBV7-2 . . CASSLKGLGGSSYEQYF TGTGCCAGCAGCTTAAAGGGTTTGGGGGGTTCCTCCTACGAGCAGTACTTC
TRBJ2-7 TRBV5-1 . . CASSLRVAYEQYF TGCGCCAGCAGCTTGCGGGTGGCCTACGAGCAGTACTTC
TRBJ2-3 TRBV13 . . CASSLGFSGTDTQYF TGTGCCAGCAGCTTAGGTTTTAGCGGCACAGATACGCAGTATTTT